Below, 26 T cell receptor beta chains from the same sample are listed, as sequenced in a study of healthy donors' naive CD4 and CD8 T cells. TCR libraries were built from 450 to 650 ng of total RNA by linear amplification. TCRdb reanalysed the reads using MiXCR and keeps one entry per CDR3 protein. The table has 200,000 or so distinct CDR3 sequences, around three quarters seen once; the top ten hold about 2.1%. Sequences were obtained from naive CD4+ and CD8+ T cells sorted from blood, pooled from several donors. The receptor source for this set is a pool of human donors in good health; the sample pools cells from several healthy donors.

The rearrangement links TRBV27 to TRBJ1-1; the D gene is possibly TRBD1 (5 bases). V lost 2 bases and J 4 bases, leaving 8 bases between the germline ends. The CDR3 runs to 13 residues. CDR1 is MNHEY and CDR2 is SMNVEV in the germline V gene (reference sequence). The CDR3 nucleotides are TGTGCCAGCAGTTTACAGGGCATCACTGAAGCTTTCTTT. Translating gives CASSLQGITEAFF.

This sequence joins TRBV5-6 and TRBJ2-4; D is uncertain. The CDR3 has 17 amino acids. V lost 4 bases, J lost 0 bases, and 17 bases lay in between. Per germline, CDR1 SGHDT and CDR2 YYEEEE. The CDR3 DNA reads TGTGCCAGCAGCCCTAGAGTCGTAAATTTAGCCAAAAACATTCAGTACTTC. It translates to CASSPRVVNLAKNIQYF.

The CDR3 reads CSHLGTGAEAFF. In nucleotides, the CDR3 is TGCAGCCATCTAGGGACAGGGGCTGAAGCTTTCTTT. This chain uses TRBV29-1 with TRBJ1-1, with TRBD1 matching over 10 bases. After removal of 8 bases from V and 6 bases from J, the junction contained 6 bases not matched to a gene. This CDR3 spans 12 amino acids. Germline values: CDR1 SQVTM, CDR2 ANQGSEA.

V gene TRBV20-1 combines with J gene TRBJ1-4; D is unresolved. Trimming removed 0 bases from V and 5 bases from J, with 7 bases in between. The CDR3 totals 13 residues. Germline loops: CDR1 DFQATT, CDR2 SNEGSKA (reference sequence). This CDR3 reads CSARDRTNEKLFF. The CDR3 nucleotides read TGCAGTGCTAGAGATAGGACGAATGAAAAACTGTTTTTT.

The chain combines TRBV18 with TRBJ2-7, with 7 positions matching TRBD2. V trimming: 1 base; J trimming: 1 base; junction bases outside the gene matches: 4. Per the germline V gene, CDR1 is KGHSH and CDR2 is LQKENI. The CDR3 length is 15 residues. CDR3 sequence (DNA): TGTGCCAGCTCACCACTCGGGGAGGGGTCCTACGAGCAGTACTTC. It is translated as CASSPLGEGSYEQYF.

The chain employs TRBV5-6 and TRBJ2-3; D possibly corresponds to TRBD2 (5 bases). Germline lookup yields CDR1 SGHDT and CDR2 YYEEEE. This CDR3 is 13 amino acids long. V lost 5 bases to trimming and J lost 2 bases, with 9 bases between them. CDR3 nucleotide sequence: TGTGCCAGCAGTCAGGAGGACACAGATACGCAGTATTTT. It is translated as CASSQEDTDTQYF.

V is TRBV14 and J is TRBJ2-7; D is unclear. The germline V gene has CDR1 SGHDN and CDR2 FVKESK. The CDR3 contains 15 residues. V shed 3 bases and J shed 0 bases, with 12 bases lying between them. In DNA, the CDR3 is TGTGCCAGCAGCCACAAGGTCGGTTTCTCCTACGAGCAGTACGTC. Protein sequence: CASSHKVGFSYEQYV.

The V and J genes are TRBV18 and TRBJ2-2; TRBD1 agrees at 7 bases. CDR3 length equals 17 residues. J gave up 4 bases and V 2 bases, and 10 bases lay outside the gene matches. The germline gives CDR1 KGHSH, CDR2 LQKENI. CDR3 bases: TGTGCCAGCTCACCAACGAACAGGGGCCGAGGCACCGGGGAGCTGTTTTTT. This gives the protein CASSPTNRGRGTGELFF.

This rearrangement joins TRBV13 to TRBJ1-2; D not resolved. CDR1 is PRHDT and CDR2 is FYEKMQ in the germline V gene (reference sequence). CDR3 size: 11 residues. The V end was cut by 0 bases, the J end by 9 bases, with 5 bases between. The CDR3 region has the DNA TGTGCCAGCAGCTTAGGCCTAAGCTACACCTTC. Protein sequence: CASSLGLSYTF.

The gene calls are TRBV29-1 and TRBJ1-2; 8 bases map to TRBD1. The CDR3 runs to 12 residues. Germline-derived CDR1 and CDR2 are SQVTM and ANQGSEA. After removal of 7 bases from V and 5 bases from J, the junction contained 6 bases not matched to a gene. CDR3 sequence (DNA): TGCAGCGCACCGGGACAGGATTATGGCTACACCTTC. Translation: CSAPGQDYGYTF.

This chain links TRBV5-1 with TRBJ1-1; D gene ambiguous. The CDR3 has 14 amino acids. Trimming pared 2 bases from V and 5 bases from J, leaving 13 bases between. CDR1 and CDR2 from the germline V gene are SGHRS and YFSETQ. DNA of the CDR3: TGCGCCAGCAGCTTAAGGCGCCTGGAGACTGAAGCTTTCTTT. This encodes CASSLRRLETEAFF.

V gene TRBV27 combines with J gene TRBJ2-7; 7 bases fit TRBD2. Germline V gene sequence: CDR1 MNHEY, CDR2 SMNVEV (reference sequence). This CDR3 has 13 amino acids. V shed 4 bases, J shed 6 bases, and the junction held 6 bases outside the gene matches. DNA of the CDR3: TGTGCCAGCAGTTGGGGACTAACCGGCGAGCAGTACTTC. This translates into CASSWGLTGEQYF.

The chain couples TRBV18 to TRBJ2-7; 7 bases match TRBD2. Losses at the gene ends were 2 bases for V and 0 bases for J; bases not matched to a gene: 7. CDR3 size: 16 residues. Germline V lookup: CDR1 KGHSH, CDR2 LQKENI. CDR3 protein: CASSPYQGGVSYEQYF. CDR3 sequence (DNA): TGTGCCAGCTCACCATACCAGGGAGGGGTCTCCTACGAGCAGTACTTC. The full variable domain, completed using reference TRBV18 and TRBJ2-7, is NAGVMQNPRHLVRRRGQEARLRCSPMKGHSHVYWYRQLPEEGLKFMVYLQKENIIDESGMPKERFSAEFPKEGPSILRIQQVVRGDSAAYFCASSPYQGGVSYEQYFGPGTRLTVT.

This chain joins TRBV15 and TRBJ2-3, with 7 bases fitting TRBD1. This CDR3 has 16 residues. After removal of 3 bases from V and 2 bases from J, the junction contained 8 bases not matched to a gene. Per the germline V gene, CDR1 is LNHNV and CDR2 is YYDKDF (reference sequence). CDR3 sequence: CATSSTTGLPTDTQYF. The CDR3 DNA sequence: TGTGCCACCAGCAGCACGACAGGGCTCCCCACAGATACGCAGTATTTT.

The chain links TRBV29-1 to TRBJ1-1, with a possible D match to TRBD1 (5 bases). The V end was cut by 4 bases, the J end by 4 bases, with 10 bases between. Germline V CDR1 and CDR2: SQVTM, ANQGSEA. This CDR3 region has 12 residues. Written as DNA, the CDR3 is TGCAGCGTTGTGCGGGGGATCACTGAAGCTTTCTTT. Amino acids: CSVVRGITEAFF. Full variable domain (rest looked up from reference TRBV29-1 and TRBJ1-1): SAVISQKPSRDICQRGTSLTIQCQVDSQVTMMFWYRQQPGQSLTLIATANQGSEATYESGFVIDKFPISRPNLTFSTLTVSNMSPEDSSIYLCSVVRGITEAFFGQGTRLTVV.

The chain uses TRBV10-3 and TRBJ2-1; 9 bases match TRBD2. The CDR3 consists of 17 residues. Trimming took 0 bases from V and 7 from J; bases not matched to a gene: 10. In germline, CDR1 is ENHRY, CDR2 SYGVKD. CDR3 region: CAISESRASGDQNEQFF. The CDR3 DNA is TGTGCCATCAGTGAGTCGAGGGCTAGCGGGGATCAAAATGAGCAGTTCTTC.

The chain couples TRBV29-1 to TRBJ2-3, with 7 bases lining up with TRBD1. The V gene's germline CDR1 is SQVTM and CDR2 ANQGSEA. The CDR3 loop spans 16 amino acids. Trimming at V came to 1 base and at J to 1 base, leaving 8 bases not matched to a gene. The CDR3 DNA follows: TGCAGCGTTGAAGGCCCCCAGGGGGTCGGCACAGATACGCAGTATTTT. This sequence encodes CSVEGPQGVGTDTQYF.

On this clonotype: The final CDR3 position lacks the conserved phenylalanine or tryptophan, pointing to a likely read error. This sequence joins TRBV7-8 and TRBJ1-3; 8 bases line up with TRBD1. The CDR3 consists of 15 residues. Losses at the gene ends were 5 bases for V and 4 bases for J; bases not matched to a gene: 7. Germline V gene data show CDR1 as SGHVS and CDR2 as FQNEAQ. The CDR3 region is CASSPDRAAGNTIYS. As DNA, the CDR3 is TGTGCCAGCAGCCCGGACAGGGCAGCGGGAAACACCATATATTCT.

This sequence joins TRBV5-1 and TRBJ2-7; D not certain. The CDR3 totals 13 residues. CDR1 SGHRS and CDR2 YFSETQ come from the germline V gene. The V and J ends lost 4 bases and 1 base respectively, with 9 bases between them. The CDR3 spells CASSVTTSYEQYF. In DNA, the CDR3 is TGCGCCAGCAGCGTGACCACTTCCTACGAGCAGTACTTC.

The rearrangement uses TRBV20-1 and TRBJ2-3, with D hard to call. In germline, CDR1 is DFQATT, CDR2 SNEGSKA (reference sequence). The V and J ends lost 0 bases and 0 bases respectively, with 10 bases between them. The CDR3 is 15 amino acids. This CDR3 is CSARDMADSTDTQYF. The CDR3 bases are TGCAGTGCTAGAGATATGGCAGACAGCACAGATACGCAGTATTTT.

The CDR3 reads CASSFGQGNEQYV. CDR3 DNA: TGTGCCAGCAGTTTCGGACAGGGGAACGAGCAGTACGTC. The V call is TRBV5-4, the J call TRBJ2-7; the match to TRBD1 covers 9 bases. Germline values: CDR1 SGHNT, CDR2 YYREEE (reference sequence). V trimming: 5 bases; J trimming: 5 bases; junction bases outside the gene matches: 5. This CDR3 has 13 residues.

There are a few counts of this clonotype. This rearrangement joins TRBV29-1 to TRBJ2-4; TRBD2 is a possible D gene (6 bases). In germline, CDR1 is SQVTM, CDR2 ANQGSEA. The CDR3 loop spans 15 amino acids. Between the trimmed V and J ends, which lost 6 bases and 0 bases, there was a span of 15 bases. The CDR3 spells CSVEMAGLAKNIQYF. The CDR3 nucleotides are TGCAGCGTAGAAATGGCGGGACTAGCCAAAAACATTCAGTACTTC.

Comments on this clonotype: The junction differs from germline at one of its ends, possibly a read error. The V call is TRBV7-9, the J call TRBJ2-7, with unresolved D. CDR3 size: 12 residues. Germline CDR1 is SEHNR and CDR2 is FQNEAQ (reference sequence). CDR3: CASSLLTYEQHF. CDR3 sequence (DNA): TGTGCCAGCAGCCTGCTCACCTACGAGCAGCACTTC.

In this sample, this clonotype turned up once. This sequence joins TRBV6-5 and TRBJ2-7; D may be TRBD2 (5 bases). CDR1 and CDR2 from the germline V gene are MNHEY and SVGAGI. Trimming stripped 2 bases from V and 2 bases from J, with 10 bases between. The CDR3 spans 14 residues. The CDR3 reads CASSYRGPTYEQYF. In DNA, the CDR3 is TGTGCCAGCAGTTACCGCGGGCCTACCTACGAGCAGTACTTC.

Of note for this clonotype: The junction shows a germline mismatch at one end, possibly a read error. V is TRBV5-5 and J is TRBJ2-2; TRBD1 or TRBD2 may be the D gene (6 bases each). Looked up from germline, CDR1 is SGHKS and CDR2 is YYEKEE (reference sequence). The CDR3 has 16 amino acids. CDR3 sequence reads: CASGLTGAHVGGELFF. The CDR3 nucleotides are TGTGCCAGCGGCTTAACGGGGGCGCATGTGGGCGGGGAGCTGTTTTTT.

The chain couples TRBV19 to TRBJ2-1; tentatively, D is TRBD1 (5 bases). The CDR3 runs to 13 residues. The V end lost 11 bases, the J end lost 7 bases, and 18 bases lay between the germline ends. Per the germline V gene, CDR1 is LNHDA and CDR2 is SQIVND (reference sequence). The CDR3 loop reads CAVGQDLVNEQFF. For the CDR3, the DNA is TGTGCCGTGGGGCAGGATCTAGTGAATGAGCAGTTCTTC.